These 9 T cell receptor beta chains came from one sample sequenced in a study of human T cells and chemical hapten exposure. TCRdb redid the calling of the RACE reads with MiXCR, one entry per CDR3 protein. The sample lists 180,000 or so distinct CDR3 sequences; about 14% were seen once. Specified time point: patch test 1, 2 weeks after DPC sensitization. Treatment denoted: therapeutic diphenylcyclopropenone sensitization with weekly scalp DPC. This sample comprised whole blood, obtained in connection with sensitization to the hapten diphenylcyclopropenone (DPC). These receptors came from a woman in her 30s with alopecia areata. Some clones in this sample may be carry-over from other donors' samples.

This clonotype was seen only a few times. The J gene is TRBJ2-7, the V gene TRBV27, with D maybe TRBD2 (5 bases). Germline values: CDR1 MNHEY, CDR2 SMNVEV (reference sequence). This CDR3 comprises 14 residues. Trimming removed 7 bases at V and 3 bases at J, with 16 bases between. The CDR3: CASTMKAGVYEQYF. The CDR3 nucleotides are TGTGCCAGCACTATGAAGGCCGGGGTCTACGAGCAGTACTTC.

This clonotype was seen repeatedly, ten times or more. This rearrangement joins TRBV5-4 to TRBJ1-2; TRBD1 might be the D (5 bases). The V gene's germline CDR1 is SGHNT and CDR2 YYREEE (reference sequence). V lost 4 bases and J 5 bases, leaving 12 bases between the germline ends. The CDR3 loop spans 13 amino acids. Here the CDR3 DNA reads TGTGCCAGCAGCCTGGTGGAGGGGTATGGCTACACCTTC. Translated, it gives CASSLVEGYGYTF.

This sequence joins TRBV28 and TRBJ2-7; D perhaps matches TRBD1 (5 bases). Between the trimmed V and J ends, which lost 3 bases and 4 bases, there was a span of 28 bases. The germline gives CDR1 MDHEN, CDR2 SYDVKM. This CDR3 spans 19 amino acids. CDR3 coding DNA: TGTGCCAGCAGTTTCCTCTTCCCCTTCGATCAGGGATCGACGTACGAGCAGTACTTC. Translating it yields CASSFLFPFDQGSTYEQYF.

This chain joins TRBV7-9 and TRBJ1-2; D gene ambiguous. The CDR3 loop spans 14 amino acids. Trimming removed 4 bases at V and 6 bases at J, with 15 bases between. The V gene's germline CDR1 is SEHNR and CDR2 FQNEAQ (reference sequence). DNA of the CDR3: TGTGCCAGCAGCTACGACTGGGGTATTGATGGCTACACCTTC. This translates into CASSYDWGIDGYTF.

In its sample, this clonotype was seen a few times. J is TRBJ1-5 and V is TRBV6-2 or TRBV6-3; 8 bases map to TRBD1. The V gene end was trimmed by 0 bases and the J gene end by 9 bases; junction bases not matched to a gene: 16. Germline lookup yields CDR1 MNHEY and CDR2 SVGEGT. This CDR3 spans 18 amino acids. For the CDR3, the DNA is TGTGCCAGCAGTTACTCCCTGGGGACAGGCTCGTCCTTCGGGCCCCAGCATTTT. Its translation is CASSYSLGTGSSFGPQHF.

This clonotype was detected ten times or more. The gene calls are TRBV2 and TRBJ1-2; D may be TRBD1 (5 bases). Trimming took off 4 bases at V and 6 bases at J, with 12 bases between the two ends. Germline-derived CDR1 and CDR2 are SNHLY and FYNNEI. This CDR3 contains 13 residues. The CDR3 DNA reads as TGTGCCAGCAGTGGCCAGGGCTTGGATGGCTACACCTTC. It is translated as CASSGQGLDGYTF. Based on the CDR3 plus reference TRBV2 and TRBJ1-2, the full variable domain is EPEVTQTPSHQVTQMGQEVILRCVPISNHLYFYWYRQILGQKVEFLVSFYNNEISEKSEIFDDQFSVERPDGSNFTLKIRSTKLEDSAMYFCASSGQGLDGYTFGSGTRLTVV.

This clonotype has more than one count but fewer than ten. The V call is TRBV29-1, the J call TRBJ2-3; tentative D call: TRBD1 (5 bases). Germline V gene sequence: CDR1 SQVTM, CDR2 ANQGSEA. This CDR3 is 13 amino acids long. The V end was cut by 4 bases, the J end by 0 bases, with 8 bases between. The CDR3 loop reads CSVGQSSTDTQYF. DNA of the CDR3: TGCAGCGTTGGACAGAGTAGCACAGATACGCAGTATTTT.

V gene TRBV5-4 combines with J gene TRBJ1-1, with 10 bases identical to TRBD1. Trimming cost V 4 bases and J 5 bases; bases outside gene matches: 8. The germline CDR1 and CDR2 sequences are SGHNT and YYREEE (reference sequence). The CDR3 runs 15 residues. CDR3 in DNA: TGTGCCAGCAGCCCGGACAGGGGGTCTTGGACTGAAGCTTTCTTT. Its translation is CASSPDRGSWTEAFF.

The chain is built from TRBV18 and TRBJ1-1, with unresolved D. Germline-derived CDR1 and CDR2 are KGHSH and LQKENI. This CDR3 is built from 13 residues. Between the trimmed V and J ends, which lost 2 bases and 1 base, there was a span of 5 bases. The CDR3 DNA reads TGTGCCAGCTCACCATACAGGAACACTGAAGCTTTCTTT. Amino acids: CASSPYRNTEAFF.